These T cell receptor beta chains were read from a single sample in a study of blood T cell repertoires in COVID-19. Some clones are missing from TCRdb's copy, which holds only in-frame ones; the method was immunoSEQ multiplex PCR. The sample records some 100,000 clones, 85% to 90% being singletons. The sample was peripheral blood. The origin of the receptors is a human donor in a cohort sampled during active COVID-19. Both conserved end residues are part of each CDR3. D genes are given only for firm matches. Size values are once, few and many counts, or a class for expanded clones, and some rows have none.

size	V	length	J	D	DNA	CDR3
.	TRBV5-5	14	TRBJ1-1	.	TGTGCCAGCGCCGTGGTGAGGGAGAACACTGAAGCTTTCTTT	CASAVVRENTEAFF
.	TRBV7-9	17	TRBJ2-1	.	TGTGCCAGCAGCTTAGTAGTGGTCAGGCGGGAATACAATGAGCAGTTCTTC	CASSLVVVRREYNEQFF
.	TRBV9	17	TRBJ2-5	.	TGTGCCAGCAGCGTCTATTCCGACTCGGAGCTCGGGGAGACCCAGTACTTC	CASSVYSDSELGETQYF
.	TRBV21-1	14	TRBJ2-5	.	TGTGCCAGCAGCAAAGTAAGGGGGTCAGAGACCCAGTACTTC	CASSKVRGSETQYF
.	TRBV12-3/TRBV12-4	13	TRBJ2-2	.	TGTGCCAGCCGTCGACTGGACACCGGGGAGCTGTTTTTT	CASRRLDTGELFF
few	TRBV28	14	TRBJ2-7	.	TGTGCCAGCAGTTTACCTCATCAGGGGTACGAGCAGTACTTC	CASSLPHQGYEQYF
.	TRBV5-1	20	TRBJ2-2	TRBD2	TGCGCCAGCAGCTACGGCCCCGGCCAGTGGTCTAGCGGGAACACCGGGGAGCTGTTTTTT	CASSYGPGQWSSGNTGELFF
.	TRBV28	15	TRBJ2-3	TRBD1	TGTGCCAGCAACAACAGGGGGCAGGACACAGATACGCAGTATTTT	CASNNRGQDTDTQYF
.	TRBV9	15	TRBJ2-7	.	TGTGCCAGCAGCCCCACACACGGATCGTCAGGCGAGCAGTACTTC	CASSPTHGSSGEQYF
.	TRBV5-5	15	TRBJ1-2	TRBD1	TGTGCCAGCAGCTTGGGGGGACAGATTATTTATGGCTACACCTTC	CASSLGGQIIYGYTF
.	TRBV7-2	15	TRBJ2-5	TRBD2	TGTGCCAGCAGGTCCGGGGGGGCGCCCGTGGAGACCCAGTACTTC	CASRSGGAPVETQYF
.	TRBV7-9	15	TRBJ1-2	.	TGTGCCAGCAGCTTTAGTGGAGGGCGGGCCTATGGCTACACCTTC	CASSFSGGRAYGYTF
.	TRBV28	15	TRBJ1-4	.	TGTGCCAGCAGACACACCTGGAGGGCGAATGAAAAACTGTTTTTT	CASRHTWRANEKLFF
.	TRBV10-1	13	TRBJ1-6	.	TGCGCCAGCAGTGATCCATTCAGGCCACCCCTCCACTTT	CASSDPFRPPLHF
.	TRBV15	15	TRBJ1-3	TRBD1	TGTGCCACCAGCAGAACGAACAGGGGTGGGAACACCATATATTTT	CATSRTNRGGNTIYF
.	TRBV19	15	TRBJ1-2	.	TGTGCCAGTAGTATAGAGGGCTGGCTAAACTATGGCTACACCTTC	CASSIEGWLNYGYTF
few	TRBV27	16	TRBJ1-1	TRBD1	TGTGCCAGCAGTAGAAACAGGGGAACAGGGAACACTGAAGCTTTCTTT	CASSRNRGTGNTEAFF
.	TRBV11-2	14	TRBJ1-1	.	TGTGCCAGCAGCTTACCTACGGTGAACACTGAAGCTTTCTTT	CASSLPTVNTEAFF
.	TRBV5-1	15	TRBJ1-6	TRBD1	TGCGCCAGCAGCTTGGACAGGGGGAGGAATTCACCCCTCCACTTT	CASSLDRGRNSPLHF